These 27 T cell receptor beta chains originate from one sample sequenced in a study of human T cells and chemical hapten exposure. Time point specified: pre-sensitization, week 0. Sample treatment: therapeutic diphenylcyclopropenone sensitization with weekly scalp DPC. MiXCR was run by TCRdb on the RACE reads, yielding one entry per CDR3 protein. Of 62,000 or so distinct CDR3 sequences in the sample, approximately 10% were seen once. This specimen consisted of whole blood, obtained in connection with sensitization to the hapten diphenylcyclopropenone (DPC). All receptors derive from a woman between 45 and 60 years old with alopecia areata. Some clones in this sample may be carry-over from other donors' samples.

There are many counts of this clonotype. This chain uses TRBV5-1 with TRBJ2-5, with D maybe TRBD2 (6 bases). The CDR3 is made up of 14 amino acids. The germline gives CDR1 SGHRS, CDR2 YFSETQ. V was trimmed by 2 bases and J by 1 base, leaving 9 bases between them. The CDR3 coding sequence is TGCGCCAGCAGCTTCGGGGGACTCCAAGAGACCCAGTACTTC. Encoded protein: CASSFGGLQETQYF.

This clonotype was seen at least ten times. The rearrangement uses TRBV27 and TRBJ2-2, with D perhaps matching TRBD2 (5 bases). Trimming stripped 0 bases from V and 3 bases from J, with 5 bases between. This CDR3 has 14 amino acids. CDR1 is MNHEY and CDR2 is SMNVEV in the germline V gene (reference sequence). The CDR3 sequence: CASSLSGDTGELFF. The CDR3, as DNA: TGTGCCAGCAGTTTATCCGGGGACACCGGGGAGCTGTTTTTT.

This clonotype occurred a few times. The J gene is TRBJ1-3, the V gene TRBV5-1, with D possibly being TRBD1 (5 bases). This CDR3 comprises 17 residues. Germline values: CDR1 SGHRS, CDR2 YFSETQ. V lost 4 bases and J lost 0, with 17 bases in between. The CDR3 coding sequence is TGCGCCAGCAGCCCAGGACACTCCGCGAGCTCTGGAAACACCATATATTTT. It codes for CASSPGHSASSGNTIYF.

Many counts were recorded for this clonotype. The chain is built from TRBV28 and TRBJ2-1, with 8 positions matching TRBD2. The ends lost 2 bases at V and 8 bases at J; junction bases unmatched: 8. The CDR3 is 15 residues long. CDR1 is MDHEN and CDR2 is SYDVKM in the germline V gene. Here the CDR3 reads CASSLVGLGSHEQFF. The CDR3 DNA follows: TGTGCCAGCAGTTTAGTGGGACTAGGATCCCATGAGCAGTTCTTC.

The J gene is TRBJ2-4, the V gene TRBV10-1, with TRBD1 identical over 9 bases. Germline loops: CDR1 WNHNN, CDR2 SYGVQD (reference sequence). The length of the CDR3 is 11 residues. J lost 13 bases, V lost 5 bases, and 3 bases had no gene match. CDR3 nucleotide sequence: TGCGCCAGCAGTAAAGGACAGGGGCAGTACTTC. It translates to CASSKGQGQYF.

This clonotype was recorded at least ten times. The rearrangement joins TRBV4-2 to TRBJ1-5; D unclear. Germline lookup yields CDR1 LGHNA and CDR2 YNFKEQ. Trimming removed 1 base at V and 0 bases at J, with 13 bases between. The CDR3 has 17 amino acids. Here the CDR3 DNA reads TGTGCCAGCAGCCAAGGCGACACCGGTAATAGCAATCAGCCCCAGCATTTT. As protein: CASSQGDTGNSNQPQHF.

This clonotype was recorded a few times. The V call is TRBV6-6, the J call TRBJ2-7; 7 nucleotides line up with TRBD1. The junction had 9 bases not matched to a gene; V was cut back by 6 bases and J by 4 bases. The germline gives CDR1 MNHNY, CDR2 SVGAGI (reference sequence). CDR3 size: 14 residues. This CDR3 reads CASSPGQRTYEQYF. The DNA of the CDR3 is TGTGCCAGCAGCCCGGGACAGCGGACGTACGAGCAGTACTTC.

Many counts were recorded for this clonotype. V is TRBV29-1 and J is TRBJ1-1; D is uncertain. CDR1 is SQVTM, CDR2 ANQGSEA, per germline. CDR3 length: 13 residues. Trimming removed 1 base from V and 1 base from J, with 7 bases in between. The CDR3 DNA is TGCAGCGTTGAAGTTTCCAAGAACACTGAAGCTTTCTTT. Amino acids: CSVEVSKNTEAFF.

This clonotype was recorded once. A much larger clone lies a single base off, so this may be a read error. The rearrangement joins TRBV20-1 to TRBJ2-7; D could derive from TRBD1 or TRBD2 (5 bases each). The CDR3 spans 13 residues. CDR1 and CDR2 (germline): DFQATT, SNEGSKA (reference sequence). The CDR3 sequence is CSALSGTSYVQYF. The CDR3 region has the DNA TGCAGTGCCCTCTCTGGGACCTCCTACGTGCAGTACTTC.

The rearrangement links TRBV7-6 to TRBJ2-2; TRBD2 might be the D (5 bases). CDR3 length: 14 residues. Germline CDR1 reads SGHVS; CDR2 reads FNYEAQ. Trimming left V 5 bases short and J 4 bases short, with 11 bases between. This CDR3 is CASSPGKGTGELFF. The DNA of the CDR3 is TGTGCCAGCAGCCCCGGGAAGGGCACCGGGGAGCTGTTTTTT.

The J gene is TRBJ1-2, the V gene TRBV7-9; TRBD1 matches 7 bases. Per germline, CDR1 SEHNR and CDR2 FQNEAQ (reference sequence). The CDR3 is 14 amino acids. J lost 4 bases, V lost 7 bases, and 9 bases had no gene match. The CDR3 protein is CASIRVGQTYGYTF. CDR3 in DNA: TGTGCCAGCATCCGAGTGGGACAGACCTATGGCTACACCTTC.

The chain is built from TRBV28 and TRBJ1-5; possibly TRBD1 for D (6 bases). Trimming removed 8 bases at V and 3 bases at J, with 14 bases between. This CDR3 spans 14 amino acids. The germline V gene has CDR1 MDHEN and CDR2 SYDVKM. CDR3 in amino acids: CASFRGGHNQPQHF. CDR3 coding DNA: TGTGCCAGCTTTCGGGGGGGGCACAATCAGCCCCAGCATTTT.

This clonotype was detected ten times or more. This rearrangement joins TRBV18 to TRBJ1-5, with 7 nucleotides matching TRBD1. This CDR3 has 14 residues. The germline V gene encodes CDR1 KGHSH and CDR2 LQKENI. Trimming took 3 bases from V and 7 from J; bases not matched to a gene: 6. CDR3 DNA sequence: TGTGCCAGCTCACCCGGGACAGATCTACAGCCCCAGCATTTT. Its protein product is CASSPGTDLQPQHF.

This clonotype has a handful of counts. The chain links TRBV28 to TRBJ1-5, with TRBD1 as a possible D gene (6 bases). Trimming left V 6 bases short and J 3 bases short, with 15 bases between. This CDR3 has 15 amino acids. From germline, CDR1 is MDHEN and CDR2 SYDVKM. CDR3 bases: TGTGCCAGCAGGATCACTCAGGGGAACAATCAGCCCCAGCATTTT. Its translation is CASRITQGNNQPQHF.

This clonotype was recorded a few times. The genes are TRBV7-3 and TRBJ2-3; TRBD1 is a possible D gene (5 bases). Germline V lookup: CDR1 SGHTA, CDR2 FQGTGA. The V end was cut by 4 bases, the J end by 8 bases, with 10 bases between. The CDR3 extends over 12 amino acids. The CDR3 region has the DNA TGTGCCAGCAGCTCAGGGTTCGGTACGCAGTATTTT. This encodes CASSSGFGTQYF.

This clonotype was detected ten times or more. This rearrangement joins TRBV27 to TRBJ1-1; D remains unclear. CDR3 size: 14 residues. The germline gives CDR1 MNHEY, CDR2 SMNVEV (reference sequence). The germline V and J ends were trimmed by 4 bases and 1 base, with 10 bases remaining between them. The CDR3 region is CASSSQYTNTEAFF. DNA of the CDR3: TGTGCCAGCAGTTCACAGTACACGAACACTGAAGCTTTCTTT.

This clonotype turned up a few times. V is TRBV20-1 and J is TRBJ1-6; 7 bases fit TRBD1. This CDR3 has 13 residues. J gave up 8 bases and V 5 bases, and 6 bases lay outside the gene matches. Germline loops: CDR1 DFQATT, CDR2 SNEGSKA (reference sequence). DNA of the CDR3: TGCAGTGCTCGGCAGGGGGTGTATTCACCCCTCCACTTT. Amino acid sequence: CSARQGVYSPLHF.

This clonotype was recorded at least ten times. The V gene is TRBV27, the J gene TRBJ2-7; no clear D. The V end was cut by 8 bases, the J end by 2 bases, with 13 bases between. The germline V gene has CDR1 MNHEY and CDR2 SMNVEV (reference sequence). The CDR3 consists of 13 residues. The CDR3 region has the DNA TGTGCCAGCCGGACGTCAAGTACCTACGAGCAGTACTTC. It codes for CASRTSSTYEQYF.

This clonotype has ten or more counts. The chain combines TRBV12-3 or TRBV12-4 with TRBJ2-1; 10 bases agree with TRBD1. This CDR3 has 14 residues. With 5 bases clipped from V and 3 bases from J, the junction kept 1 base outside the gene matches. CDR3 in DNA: TGTGCCAGCAGTCGGACAGGGGGCTACAATGAGCAGTTCTTC. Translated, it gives CASSRTGGYNEQFF.

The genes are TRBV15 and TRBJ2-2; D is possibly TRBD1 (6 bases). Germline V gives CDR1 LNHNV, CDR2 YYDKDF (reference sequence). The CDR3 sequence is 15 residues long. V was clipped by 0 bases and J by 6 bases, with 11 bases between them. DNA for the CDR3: TGTGCCACCAGCAGAGATGTGGGGGCCCCCGGGGAGCTGTTTTTT. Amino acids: CATSRDVGAPGELFF.

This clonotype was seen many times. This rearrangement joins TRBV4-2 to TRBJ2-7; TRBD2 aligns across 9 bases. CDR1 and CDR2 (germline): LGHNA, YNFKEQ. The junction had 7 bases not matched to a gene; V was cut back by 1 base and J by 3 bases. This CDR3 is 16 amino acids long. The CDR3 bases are TGTGCCAGCAGCCAAGCCTTGGCTAGCGGGGTCTACGAGCAGTACTTC. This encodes CASSQALASGVYEQYF.

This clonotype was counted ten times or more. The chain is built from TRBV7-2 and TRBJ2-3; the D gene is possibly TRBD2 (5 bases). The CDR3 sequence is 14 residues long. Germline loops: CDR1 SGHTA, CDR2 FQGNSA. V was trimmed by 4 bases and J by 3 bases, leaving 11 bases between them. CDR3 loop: CASSSEGLTDTQYF. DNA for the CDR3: TGTGCCAGCAGCTCAGAGGGCCTAACAGATACGCAGTATTTT.

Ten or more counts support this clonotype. For the CDR3, the DNA is TGTGCCAGCAGCTTAGGACAGGGCTACAATGAGCAGTTCTTC. Its translation is CASSLGQGYNEQFF. The chain employs TRBV11-2 and TRBJ2-1, with TRBD1 identical over 7 bases. Germline V lookup: CDR1 SGHAT, CDR2 FQNNGV. The ends lost 1 base at V and 3 bases at J; junction bases unmatched: 0. The CDR3 loop spans 14 amino acids.

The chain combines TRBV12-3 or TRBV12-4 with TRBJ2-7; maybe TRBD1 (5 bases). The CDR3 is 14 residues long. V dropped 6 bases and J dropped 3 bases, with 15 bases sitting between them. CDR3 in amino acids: CASSPLLDSYEQYF. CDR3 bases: TGTGCCAGCAGCCCACTCCTAGACAGCTACGAGCAGTACTTC.

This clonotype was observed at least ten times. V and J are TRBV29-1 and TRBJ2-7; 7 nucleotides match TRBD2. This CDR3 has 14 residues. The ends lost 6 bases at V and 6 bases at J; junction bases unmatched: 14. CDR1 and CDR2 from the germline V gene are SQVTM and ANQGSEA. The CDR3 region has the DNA TGCAGCGTGGAACTTAGCGGGCCGAGATCCGAGCAGTACTTC. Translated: CSVELSGPRSEQYF.

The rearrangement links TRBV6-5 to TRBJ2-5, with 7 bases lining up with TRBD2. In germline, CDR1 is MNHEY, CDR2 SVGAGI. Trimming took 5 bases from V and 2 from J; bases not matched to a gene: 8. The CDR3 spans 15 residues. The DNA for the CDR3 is TGTGCCAGCAGTCATCTAGCGGATTTACAAGAGACCCAGTACTTC. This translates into CASSHLADLQETQYF.

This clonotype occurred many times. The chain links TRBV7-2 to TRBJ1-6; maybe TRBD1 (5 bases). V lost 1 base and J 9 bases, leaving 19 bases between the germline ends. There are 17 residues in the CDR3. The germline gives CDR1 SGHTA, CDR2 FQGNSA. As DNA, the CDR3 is TGTGCCAGCAGCTTAGAGGCAGGGCCGTCCCGGACTTCACCCCTCCACTTT. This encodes CASSLEAGPSRTSPLHF. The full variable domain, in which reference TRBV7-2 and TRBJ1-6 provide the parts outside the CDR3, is GAGVSQSPSNKVTEKGKDVELRCDPISGHTALYWYRQSLGQGLEFLIYFQGNSAPDKSGLPSDRFSAERTGGSVSTLTIQRTQQEDSAVYLCASSLEAGPSRTSPLHFGNGTRLTVT.